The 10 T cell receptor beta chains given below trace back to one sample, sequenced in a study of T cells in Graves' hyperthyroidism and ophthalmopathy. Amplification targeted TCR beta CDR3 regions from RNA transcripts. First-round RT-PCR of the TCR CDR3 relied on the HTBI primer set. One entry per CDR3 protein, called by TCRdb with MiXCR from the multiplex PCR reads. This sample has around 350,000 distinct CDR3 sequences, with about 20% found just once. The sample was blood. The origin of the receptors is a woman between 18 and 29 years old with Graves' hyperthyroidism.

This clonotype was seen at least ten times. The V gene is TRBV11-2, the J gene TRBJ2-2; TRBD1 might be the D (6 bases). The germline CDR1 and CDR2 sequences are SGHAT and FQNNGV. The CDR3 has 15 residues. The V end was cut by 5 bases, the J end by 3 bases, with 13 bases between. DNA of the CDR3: TGTGCCAGCAGCAAACCCACAGGGCACACCGGGGAGCTGTTTTTT. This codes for CASSKPTGHTGELFF.

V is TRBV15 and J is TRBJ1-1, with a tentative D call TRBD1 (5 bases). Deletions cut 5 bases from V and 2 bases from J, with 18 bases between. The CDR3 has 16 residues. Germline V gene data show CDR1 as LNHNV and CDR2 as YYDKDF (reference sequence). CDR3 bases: TGTGCCACCAGCCATTCGACTTGGGACGGAAACACTGAAGCTTTCTTT. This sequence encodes CATSHSTWDGNTEAFF. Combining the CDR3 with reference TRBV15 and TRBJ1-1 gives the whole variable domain DAMVIQNPRYQVTQFGKPVTLSCSQTLNHNVMYWYQQKSSQAPKLLFHYYDKDFNNEADTPDNFQSRRPNTSFCFLDIRSPGLGDTAMYLCATSHSTWDGNTEAFFGQGTRLTVV.

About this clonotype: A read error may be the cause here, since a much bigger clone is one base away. CDR3 nucleotide sequence: TGCAGCGTTCTCGAGACAGGGGGAGTAACTGAAGTTTTCTTT. Protein product: CSVLETGGVTEVFF. This chain joins TRBV29-1 and TRBJ1-1; TRBD1 matches 9 bases. The CDR3 is 14 amino acids. Germline V gives CDR1 SQVTM, CDR2 ANQGSEA.

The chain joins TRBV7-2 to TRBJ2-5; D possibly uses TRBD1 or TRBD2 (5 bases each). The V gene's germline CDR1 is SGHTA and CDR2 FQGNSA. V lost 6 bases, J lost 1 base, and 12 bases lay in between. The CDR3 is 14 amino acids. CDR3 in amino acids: CASRGLGTQETQYF. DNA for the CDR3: TGTGCCAGCAGGGGGCTGGGGACCCAAGAGACCCAGTACTTC. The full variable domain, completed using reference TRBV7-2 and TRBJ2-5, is GAGVSQSPSNKVTEKGKDVELRCDPISGHTALYWYRQSLGQGLEFLIYFQGNSAPDKSGLPSDRFSAERTGGSVSTLTIQRTQQEDSAVYLCASRGLGTQETQYFGPGTRLLVL.

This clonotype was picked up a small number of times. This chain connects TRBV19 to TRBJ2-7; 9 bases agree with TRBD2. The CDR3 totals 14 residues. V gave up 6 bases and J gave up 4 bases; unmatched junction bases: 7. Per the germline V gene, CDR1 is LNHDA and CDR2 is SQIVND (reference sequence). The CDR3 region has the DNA TGTGCCAGTAGCCTAGCGGGGAATAAGTACGAGCAGTACTTC. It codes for CASSLAGNKYEQYF.

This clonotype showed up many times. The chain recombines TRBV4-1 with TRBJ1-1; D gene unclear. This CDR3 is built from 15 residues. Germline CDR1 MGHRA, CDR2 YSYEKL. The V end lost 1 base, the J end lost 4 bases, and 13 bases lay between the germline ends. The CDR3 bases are TGCGCCAGCAGCCAAGTCGGAGGCCCCGGCACTGAAGCTTTCTTT. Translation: CASSQVGGPGTEAFF.

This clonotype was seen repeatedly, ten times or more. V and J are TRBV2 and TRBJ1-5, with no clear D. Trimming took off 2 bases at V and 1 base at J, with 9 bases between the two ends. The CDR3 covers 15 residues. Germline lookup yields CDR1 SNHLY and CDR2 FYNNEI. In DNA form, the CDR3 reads TGTGCCAGCAGTGAACACCGGGTCAGCAATCAGCCCCAGCATTTT. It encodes CASSEHRVSNQPQHF.

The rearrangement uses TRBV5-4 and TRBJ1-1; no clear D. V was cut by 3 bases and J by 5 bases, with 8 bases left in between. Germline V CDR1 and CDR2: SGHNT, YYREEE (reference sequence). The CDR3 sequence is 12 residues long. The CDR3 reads CASSWDHTEAFF. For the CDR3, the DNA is TGTGCCAGCAGCTGGGATCATACTGAAGCTTTCTTT.

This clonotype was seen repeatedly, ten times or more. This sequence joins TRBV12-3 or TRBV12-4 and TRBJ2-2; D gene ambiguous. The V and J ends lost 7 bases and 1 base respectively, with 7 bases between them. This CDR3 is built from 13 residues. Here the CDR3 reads CASKGWNTGELFF. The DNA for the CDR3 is TGTGCCAGCAAGGGTTGGAACACCGGGGAGCTGTTTTTT.

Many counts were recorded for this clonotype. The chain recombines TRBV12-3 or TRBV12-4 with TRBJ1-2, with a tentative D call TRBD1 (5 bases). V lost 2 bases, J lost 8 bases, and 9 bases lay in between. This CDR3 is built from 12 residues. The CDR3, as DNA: TGTGCCAGCAGTTTATGGTGGGGGGGCTACACCTTC. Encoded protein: CASSLWWGGYTF.